This TCR beta chain was identified in a study of memory CD4+ T cells and cytomegalovirus serostatus. Study as a whole: This sample comes from healthy Belgian adults, eight or nine CMV seropositive, roughly 22 seronegative.

Study findings and constraints: Of more than 150 reported CMV TCRbeta sequences, some 67 were found in memory CD4+ repertoires. Suggested: most of the CMV-linked TCR signature lies in CD4+ memory cells.

Single viable CD3+CD4+CD8-CD45RO+ cells were sorted as the memory CD4+ T cells. Trimming shortened V by 6 bases and J by 0 bases, and 6 bases separated the two germline ends. Germline CDR1 is DFQATT and CDR2 is SNEGSKA (reference sequence). This CDR3 is built from 11 residues. Source study methods: After removing out-of-frame reads, millions of distinct TCRbeta sequences remained. Using immunoSEQ multiplex PCR, the repertoire was profiled, and TCRdb retains in-frame clones only, with some absent. V and J calls and clone size are those listed in that table; D and trimming were worked out from the DNA. The sample consists of just under 95,000 clones, 75% to 85% of them appearing once. As for this clone: Antigen specificity is unknown.

The sequence derives from an adult in good health and CMV-seropositive. The chain combines TRBV20-1 with TRBJ2-7; D unresolved. The sequencing sample was made of memory CD4+ T cells from blood. CDR3 loop: CSAMPSYEQYF. CDR3 in DNA: TGCAGTGCAATGCCCTCCTACGAGCAGTACTTC.